This section outlines one T cell receptor beta chain sequence together with its context. In the original processing: The assay estimated nucleated cells by amplifying reference gene primers. Assay used: immunoSEQ multiplex PCR; TCRdb lists only in-frame clones, some missing. That table gives V, J and clone size, and the DNA gave D and trimming. The table includes about 130,000 clones, roughly 80% detected once. This sample stems from a study of blood T cell repertoires in COVID-19. Trimming removed 1 base from V and 5 bases from J, with 3 bases in between. The CDR3 is 12 residues long. Germline assignment: CDR1 MDHEN and CDR2 SYDVKM.

V usage is TRBV28 and J usage is TRBJ1-5; D gene uncertain. This sequence originates from a middle-aged man with acute COVID-19. Sample: PBMCs or T cells enriched from blood (not recorded which). CDR3 DNA: TGTGCCAGCAGTTTATCGTATCAGCCCCAGCATTTT. Residues: CASSLSYQPQHF.